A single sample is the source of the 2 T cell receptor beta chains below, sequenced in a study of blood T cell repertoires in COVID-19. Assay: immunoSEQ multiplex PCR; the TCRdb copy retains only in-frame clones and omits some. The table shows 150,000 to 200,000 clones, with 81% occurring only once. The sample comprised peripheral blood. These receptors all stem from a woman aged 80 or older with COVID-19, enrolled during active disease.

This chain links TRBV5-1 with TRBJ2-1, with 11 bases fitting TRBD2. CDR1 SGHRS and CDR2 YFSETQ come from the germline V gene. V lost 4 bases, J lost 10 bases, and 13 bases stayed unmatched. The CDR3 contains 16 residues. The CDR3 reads CASSVLAGAGGGEQFF. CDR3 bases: TGCGCCAGCAGCGTACTAGCGGGAGCGGGGGGCGGCGAGCAGTTCTTC.

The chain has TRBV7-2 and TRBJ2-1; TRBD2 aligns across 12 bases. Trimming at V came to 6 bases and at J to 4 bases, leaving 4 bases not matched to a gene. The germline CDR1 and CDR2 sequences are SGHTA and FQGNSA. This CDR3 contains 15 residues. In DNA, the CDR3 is TGTGCCAGCAGTTTAACTAGCGGGGGGTACAATGAGCAGTTCTTC. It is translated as CASSLTSGGYNEQFF.